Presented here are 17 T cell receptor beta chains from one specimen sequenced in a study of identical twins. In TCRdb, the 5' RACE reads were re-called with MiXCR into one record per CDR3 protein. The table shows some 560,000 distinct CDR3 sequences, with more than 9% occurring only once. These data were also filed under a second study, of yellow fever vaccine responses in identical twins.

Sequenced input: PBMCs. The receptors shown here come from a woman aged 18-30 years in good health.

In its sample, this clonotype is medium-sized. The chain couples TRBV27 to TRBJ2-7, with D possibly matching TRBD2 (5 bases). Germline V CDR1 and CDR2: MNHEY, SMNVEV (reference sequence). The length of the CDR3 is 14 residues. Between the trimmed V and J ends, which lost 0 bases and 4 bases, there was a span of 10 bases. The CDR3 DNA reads TGTGCCAGCAGTTTATCGCGAGGCGGGTACGAGCAGTACTTC. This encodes CASSLSRGGYEQYF.

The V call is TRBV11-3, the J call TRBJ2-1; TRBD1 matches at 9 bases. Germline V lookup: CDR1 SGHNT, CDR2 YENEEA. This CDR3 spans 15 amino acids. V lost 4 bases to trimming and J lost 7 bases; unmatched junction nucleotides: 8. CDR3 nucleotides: TGTGCCAGCAGCTCCGGGACAGGGATTTTAAATGAGCAGTTCTTC. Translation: CASSSGTGILNEQFF.

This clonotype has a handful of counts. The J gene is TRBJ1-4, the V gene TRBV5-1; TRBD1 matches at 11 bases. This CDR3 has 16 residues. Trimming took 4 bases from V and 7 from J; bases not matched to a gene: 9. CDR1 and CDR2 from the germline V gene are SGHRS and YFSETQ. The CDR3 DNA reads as TGCGCCAGCAGCCAATTCTCCGGGACAGGGGGTGAAAAACTGTTTTTT. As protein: CASSQFSGTGGEKLFF.

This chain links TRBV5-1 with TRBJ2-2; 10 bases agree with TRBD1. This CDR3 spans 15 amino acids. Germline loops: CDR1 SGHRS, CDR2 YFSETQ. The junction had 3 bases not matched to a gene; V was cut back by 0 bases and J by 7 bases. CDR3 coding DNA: TGCGCCAGCAGCTTGGGACAGGGGGCGATCGGGGAGCTGTTTTTT. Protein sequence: CASSLGQGAIGELFF.

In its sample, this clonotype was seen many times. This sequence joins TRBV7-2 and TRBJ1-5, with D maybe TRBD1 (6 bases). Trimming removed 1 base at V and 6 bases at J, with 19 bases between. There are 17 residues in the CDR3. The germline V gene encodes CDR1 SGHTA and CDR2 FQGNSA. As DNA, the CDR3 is TGTGCCAGCAGCTTAGGAATCTCCAGGGGAGGGAGTCAGCCCCAGCATTTT. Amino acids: CASSLGISRGGSQPQHF.

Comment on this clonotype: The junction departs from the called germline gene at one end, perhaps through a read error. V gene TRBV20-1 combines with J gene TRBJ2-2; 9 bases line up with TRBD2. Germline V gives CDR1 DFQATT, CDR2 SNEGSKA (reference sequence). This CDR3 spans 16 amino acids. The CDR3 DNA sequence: TGCTGTGCTGGGGGCTTTAGCGGGGGATTTACCGGGGAGCTGTTTTTT. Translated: CCAGGFSGGFTGELFF.

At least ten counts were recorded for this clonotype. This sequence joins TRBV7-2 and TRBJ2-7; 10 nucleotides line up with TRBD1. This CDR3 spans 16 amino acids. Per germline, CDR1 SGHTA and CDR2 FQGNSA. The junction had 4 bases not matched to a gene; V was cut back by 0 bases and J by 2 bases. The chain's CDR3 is CASSLASDRGAYEQYF. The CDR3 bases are TGTGCCAGCAGCTTAGCGTCGGACAGGGGGGCCTACGAGCAGTACTTC.

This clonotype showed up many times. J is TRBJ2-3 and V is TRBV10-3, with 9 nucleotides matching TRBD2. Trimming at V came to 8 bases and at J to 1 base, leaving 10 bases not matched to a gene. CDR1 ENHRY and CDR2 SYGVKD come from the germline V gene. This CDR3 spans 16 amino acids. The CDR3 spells CAIGASIAGGTDTQYF. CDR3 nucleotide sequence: TGTGCCATCGGCGCTTCCATAGCGGGGGGCACAGATACGCAGTATTTT.

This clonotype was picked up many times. The CDR3 protein is CASSLGQRGQETQYF. In DNA form, the CDR3 reads TGTGCCAGCAGTTTAGGCCAGCGGGGGCAAGAGACCCAGTACTTC. The chain uses TRBV27 and TRBJ2-5; 8 positions match TRBD2. CDR1 is MNHEY and CDR2 is SMNVEV in the germline V gene (reference sequence). The CDR3 runs 15 residues. Trimming took 2 bases from V and 2 from J; bases not matched to a gene: 4.

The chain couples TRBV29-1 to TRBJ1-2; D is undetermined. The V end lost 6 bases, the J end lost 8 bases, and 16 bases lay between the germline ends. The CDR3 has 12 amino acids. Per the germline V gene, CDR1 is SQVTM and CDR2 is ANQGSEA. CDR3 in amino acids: CSVRTYAGGYTF. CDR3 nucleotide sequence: TGCAGCGTCAGGACTTATGCGGGAGGCTACACCTTC.

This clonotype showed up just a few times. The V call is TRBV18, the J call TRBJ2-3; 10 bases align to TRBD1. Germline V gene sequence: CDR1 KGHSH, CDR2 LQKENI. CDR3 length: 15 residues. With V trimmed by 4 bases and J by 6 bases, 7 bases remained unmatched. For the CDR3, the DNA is TGTGCCAGCTCACGCGACAGGGGGCGTGCGGATACGCAGTATTTT. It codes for CASSRDRGRADTQYF.

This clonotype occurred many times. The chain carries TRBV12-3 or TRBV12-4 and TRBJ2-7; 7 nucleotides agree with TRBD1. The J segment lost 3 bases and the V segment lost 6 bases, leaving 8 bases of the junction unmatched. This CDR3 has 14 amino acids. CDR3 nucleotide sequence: TGTGCCAGCAGGCGAGGGGGCGAGGGCTACGAGCAGTACTTC. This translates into CASRRGGEGYEQYF.

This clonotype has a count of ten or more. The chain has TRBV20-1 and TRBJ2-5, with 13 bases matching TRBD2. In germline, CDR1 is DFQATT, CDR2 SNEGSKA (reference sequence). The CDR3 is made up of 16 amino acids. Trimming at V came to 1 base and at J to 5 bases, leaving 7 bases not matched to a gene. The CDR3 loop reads CSARGGTSGAGETQYF. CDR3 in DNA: TGCAGTGCTAGAGGCGGGACTAGCGGGGCCGGGGAGACCCAGTACTTC.

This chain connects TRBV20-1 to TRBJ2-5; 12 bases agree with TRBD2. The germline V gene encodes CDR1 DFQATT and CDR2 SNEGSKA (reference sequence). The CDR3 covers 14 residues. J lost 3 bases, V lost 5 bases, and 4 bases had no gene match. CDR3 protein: CSAGLAGGKETQYF. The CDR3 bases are TGCAGTGCTGGGCTAGCGGGGGGGAAAGAGACCCAGTACTTC.

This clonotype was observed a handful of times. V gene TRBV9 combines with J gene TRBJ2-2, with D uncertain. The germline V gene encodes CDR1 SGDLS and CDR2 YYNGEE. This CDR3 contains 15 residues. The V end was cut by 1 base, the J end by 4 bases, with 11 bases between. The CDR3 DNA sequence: TGTGCCAGCAGCGTACTAGGGCAATCCACCGGGGAGCTGTTTTTT. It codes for CASSVLGQSTGELFF.

The CDR3: CASSPAGETQYF. For the CDR3, the DNA is TGCGCCAGCAGCCCGGCAGGGGAGACCCAGTACTTC. The V and J genes are TRBV5-1 and TRBJ2-5, with a possible D match to TRBD1 (5 bases). Trimming left V 4 bases short and J 5 bases short, with 9 bases between. Per the germline V gene, CDR1 is SGHRS and CDR2 is YFSETQ. CDR3 size: 12 residues.

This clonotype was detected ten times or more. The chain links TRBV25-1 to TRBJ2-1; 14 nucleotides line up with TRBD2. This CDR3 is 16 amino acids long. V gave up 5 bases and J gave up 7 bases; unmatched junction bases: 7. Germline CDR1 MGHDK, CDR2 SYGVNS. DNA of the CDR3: TGTGCCAGCAGTCTACCGGGACTAGCGGGAGTAAATGAGCAGTTCTTC. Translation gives CASSLPGLAGVNEQFF.